This T cell receptor beta chain emerged from a study of shared clonotypes between healthy human individuals (dated by TCRdb to 2020 to 2021). Some background on the complete study: The cohort included three men and a couple of women between 18 and 49 years of age. To estimate repertoire size and how much clonotypes are shared between individuals, the study performed deep sequencing of blood TCR repertoires from roughly five healthy adults. Leukapheresis yielded between about 0.94 and 10 billion PBMCs per donor. Libraries were prepared and TCR repertoires were sequenced by different laboratories using diverse techniques, in order to increase sequencing depth and limit assay-specific biases. For each donor, three plates each were used for CD4 naive and CD4 memory, two plates were used for CD8 naive, and one plate was used for CD8 memory. The paper as a whole reports these results and caveats: The genetic and exposure-history diversity represented was limited by the small number of donors. Rarefaction of sorted-subset datasets indicated incomplete sequencing despite the large sequencing depth. Sampling was restricted to blood, and TCR repertoires in tissue are likely to differ from TCR repertoires in blood. Sharing across four donors was observed for around 5% of naive CD4, about 4% of naive CD8, 2% to 2.5% of memory CD4, and approximately 0.41% of memory CD8 clonotypes. Estimated clonotype richness was generally larger for naive than for memory subsets. Compared with non-shared clonotypes, clonotypes shared by all four sorted-subset donors had higher generation probabilities. Based on pairwise subsampling, the degree of clonotype sharing among donors was expected to be affected by sequencing depth.

Healthy HIV-negative adults with no recently reported acute infections or vaccinations were included as donors. All donors were Caucasian adults living in Nashville, Tennessee, USA. CD4+ T cells were enriched through magnetic negative selection, after which naive cells were positively selected on CD45RA and the remaining negative fraction served as the memory subset. After blood collection by leukapheresis, PBMCs were isolated using Ficoll-Histopaque density gradient centrifugation and then cryopreserved in the vapor phase of liquid nitrogen. Analytical flow cytometry was used to check the purity and quantity of each magnetically sorted T cell population. Genomic DNA was isolated from each sorted fraction and quantified by UV absorbance on a Nanodrop 2000c. From V the trimming removes 5 bases and from J it removes 6 bases, while the gene matches leave 12 bases of the junction unaccounted for. The germline V gene (reference sequence) yields LNHDA for CDR1 and SQIVND for CDR2. The cysteine opens and the phenylalanine closes a CDR3 of 16 amino acids. Kept here is only the CDR3 DNA, which spans 48 bases and is read in frame from base 1.

This clone has just one count. No cognate antigen has been identified for it. No qualities accompany the bases; no much larger clone lies one base away. Using the deep immunoSEQ assay, multiplex PCR amplified TCR CDR3 regions from genomic DNA. Extracted genomic DNA from each cell subset was spread evenly across all wells of several immunoSEQ 96-well plates, with each plate serving as a replicate. Each replicate PCR for sorted subsets received approximately 200 ng genomic DNA, equal to about 30,000 T cell genomes. Purified libraries were measured with a Qubit 3.0 fluorometer, size-checked on a Bioanalyzer 2100, and measured again with the KAPA Library Quantification kit. Every immunoSEQ 96-well plate was sequenced on a separate single-read 150-cycle Illumina NextSeq 550 flow cell. The original pipeline was this. The immunoSEQ output contained only junctional sequences without quality scores, so filtering could not match that applied to full-length reads. To assign V/J genes and CDR3, sequences were annotated using PyIR, a Python wrapper for IgBLAST v1.9, with IMGT germline references. Reads were filtered out if the reads had weak V/J assignments (E-value above 1e-6), no CDR3, stop codons, out-of-frame junctions, or ambiguous translated residues. V3J clonotypes were defined as sequences sharing the same inferred V gene, J gene, and CDR3 amino acid sequence. The percentage overlap between two repertoires was calculated by dividing the number of shared unique clonotypes by the size of the smaller repertoire. Richness of each repertoire was evaluated using RTK rarefaction, the Chao1 estimator, and Recon v2.1 estimates of unobserved clonotypes. OLGA was used to compute generation probabilities for all TCRbeta clonotypes that the gDNA method yielded from several donors. TCRdb holds this immuneACCESS table with in-frame rearrangements only. Some clones are missing; in checked studies, unresolved V genes explain under half, and the rest has no known cause. That table gives V, J and clone size, and the DNA gave D and trimming. For this sample the table gives about 2,500,000 clones, of which 85% to 95% were detected only once. The top ten constitute 0.14% of the sample.

Specimen: naive CD4+ T cells sorted from blood. Taken with the paper, the label for cell subset or site translates to: CD45RA+ positively selected. The sequence was obtained from a man aged 18-30 years in good health. The rearranged segments are TRBV19 and TRBJ1-5; 8 middle bases align to TRBD1. At the DNA level, the sequence is TGTGCCAGTAGTCTCCTCCAGGGGGCGATAGGTCAGCCCCAGCATTTT. Translated, it gives CASSLLQGAIGQPQHF.